One sample yielded the 23 T cell receptor beta chains listed below, sequenced in a study of T-cell reconstitution after alpha-beta-depleted transplantation in children. Using unique molecular identifiers, the investigators prepared the TCRbeta library. MiXCR was run by TCRdb on the PCR reads, yielding one entry per CDR3 protein. The sample records about 16,000 distinct CDR3 sequences, about 7.7% being singletons. Sequencing used PBMCs, mostly from graft donor cells, obtained 60 days after TCRalphabeta/CD19-depleted stem cell transplant. The origin of the receptors is a boy under two years old who had a stem cell transplant for Wiskott-Aldrich syndrome, so the T cells may come from the graft donor.

This clonotype was counted only a few times. The rearrangement joins TRBV7-2 to TRBJ2-2; 8 bases agree with TRBD2. CDR3 length: 16 amino acids. Per the germline V gene, CDR1 is SGHTA and CDR2 is FQGNSA. The J segment lost 4 bases and the V segment lost 1 base, leaving 5 bases of the junction unmatched. This CDR3 is CASSLDIGGVTGELFF. CDR3 DNA: TGTGCCAGCAGCTTAGACATCGGGGGGGTCACCGGGGAGCTGTTTTTT.

This clonotype is large within its sample. The V and J genes are TRBV29-1 and TRBJ2-3, with D perhaps TRBD2 (5 bases). Germline CDR1 reads SQVTM; CDR2 reads ANQGSEA. This CDR3 contains 12 residues. V was cut by 3 bases and J by 3 bases, with 7 bases left in between. CDR3 protein: CSVDEGTDTQYF. The DNA for the CDR3 is TGCAGCGTTGACGAGGGAACAGATACGCAGTATTTT.

This clonotype was found many times. V is TRBV7-2 and J is TRBJ2-1, with D perhaps matching TRBD2 (5 bases). The V end was cut by 3 bases, the J end by 10 bases, with 10 bases between. The CDR3 sequence is 12 residues long. Germline V CDR1 and CDR2: SGHTA, FQGNSA. CDR3 sequence reads: CASSFLKREQFF. The CDR3 region has the DNA TGTGCCAGCAGCTTCTTGAAGCGGGAGCAGTTCTTC.

This clonotype was counted a few times. The rearrangement uses TRBV18 and TRBJ2-5, with TRBD1 as a possible D gene (6 bases). The ends were cut back, 4 bases at V and 5 bases at J, with 14 bases in the middle. This CDR3 comprises 14 residues. The germline V gene has CDR1 KGHSH and CDR2 LQKENI. CDR3 in amino acids: CASSRAGQGETQYF. The CDR3 bases are TGTGCCAGCTCACGGGCAGGTCAGGGGGAGACCCAGTACTTC.

Many counts were recorded for this clonotype. The chain carries TRBV7-9 and TRBJ2-1; D is possibly TRBD2 (6 bases). Looked up from germline, CDR1 is SEHNR and CDR2 is FQNEAQ (reference sequence). There are 16 residues in the CDR3. Trimming took off 5 bases at V and 0 bases at J, with 14 bases between the two ends. The CDR3 DNA is TGTGCCAGCAGCCCTCTTGCGGGAACCTCCTACAATGAGCAGTTCTTC. Its translation: CASSPLAGTSYNEQFF.

Many counts were recorded for this clonotype. The genes are TRBV5-1 and TRBJ1-2, with unresolved D. V shed 0 bases and J shed 4 bases, with 10 bases lying between them. The CDR3 totals 14 residues. Germline CDR1 and CDR2: SGHRS and YFSETQ. The CDR3 sequence: CASSLAVTTYGYTF. In nucleotides, the CDR3 is TGCGCCAGCAGCTTGGCCGTGACAACCTATGGCTACACCTTC.

The rearrangement uses TRBV2 and TRBJ2-5; D is ambiguous. Trimming shortened V by 10 bases and J by 2 bases, and 14 bases separated the two germline ends. The CDR3 contains 13 residues. CDR1 is SNHLY, CDR2 FYNNEI, per germline. The CDR3 is CATGDGGQETQYF. CDR3 DNA sequence: TGTGCCACCGGAGATGGCGGACAAGAGACCCAGTACTTC.

This clonotype was seen ten or more times. This rearrangement joins TRBV5-4 to TRBJ2-1, with 8 nucleotides matching TRBD2. CDR1 is SGHNT, CDR2 YYREEE, per germline (reference sequence). With 0 bases clipped from V and 4 bases from J, the junction kept 3 bases outside the gene matches. The CDR3 has 15 amino acids. The CDR3, as DNA: TGTGCCAGCAGCTTGGGTAGCGGGACGTACAATGAGCAGTTCTTC. Residues: CASSLGSGTYNEQFF.

On this clonotype: Given a much more abundant clone one base away, this may be a read error. The V gene is TRBV5-8, the J gene TRBJ2-7; 7 nucleotides align to TRBD1. CDR3 length: 13 residues. Germline V lookup: CDR1 SGHTS, CDR2 YDEGEE. The CDR3 loop is CAISRTGAYEQYF. The CDR3 DNA sequence: TGTGCCATCAGCCGGACAGGAGCCTACGAGCAGTACTTC.

This clonotype was recorded many times. V is TRBV5-1 and J is TRBJ1-1; 8 bases align to TRBD1. The germline V gene has CDR1 SGHRS and CDR2 YFSETQ. There are 15 residues in the CDR3. With 4 bases clipped from V and 0 bases from J, the junction kept 5 bases outside the gene matches. The CDR3 reads CASSDGQGMNTEAFF. The CDR3 DNA reads TGCGCCAGCAGCGACGGACAGGGAATGAACACTGAAGCTTTCTTT.

This clonotype was seen at least ten times. This chain connects TRBV18 to TRBJ1-1, with 8 bases matching TRBD1. CDR1 KGHSH and CDR2 LQKENI come from the germline V gene. The CDR3 extends over 17 amino acids. V shed 3 bases and J 0 bases; nucleotides not matched to a gene: 9. CDR3 amino acids: CASSPNGQGWLNTEAFF. The CDR3 coding sequence is TGTGCCAGCTCACCGAATGGACAGGGTTGGCTGAACACTGAAGCTTTCTTT.

This clonotype has a count of ten or more. The J gene is TRBJ1-2, the V gene TRBV20-1, with 7 bases aligning to TRBD1. The CDR3 runs to 15 residues. Germline values: CDR1 DFQATT, CDR2 SNEGSKA (reference sequence). After removal of 0 bases from V and 7 bases from J, the junction contained 11 bases not matched to a gene. CDR3 bases: TGCAGTGCTAGAGATGTGGCAGGGGGTATTTCTGGCTACACCTTC. Its protein is CSARDVAGGISGYTF.

By share, this clonotype counts as medium-sized. The chain uses TRBV20-1 and TRBJ2-7, with 12 bases lining up with TRBD1. The CDR3 spans 17 residues. Germline CDR1 is DFQATT and CDR2 is SNEGSKA (reference sequence). V lost 2 bases and J lost 0; bases outside the gene matches: 8. The CDR3 loop reads CSARPYRDRGPSYEQYF. The CDR3 nucleotides are TGCAGTGCTAGACCTTATCGGGACAGGGGGCCCTCCTACGAGCAGTACTTC.

This clonotype was detected ten times or more. The chain recombines TRBV3-1 with TRBJ2-3, with TRBD2 matching 8 bases. The CDR3 spans 16 residues. Trimming removed 1 base from V and 7 bases from J; junction bases left unmatched: 10. CDR1 is LGHDT and CDR2 is YNNKEL in the germline V gene (reference sequence). CDR3 residues: CASSQAGGNWRHTQYF. DNA for the CDR3: TGTGCCAGCAGCCAAGCGGGAGGGAACTGGAGGCATACGCAGTATTTT.

This clonotype was picked up many times. This chain connects TRBV20-1 to TRBJ1-5; a weak D match, TRBD1 (5 bases). Trimming shortened V by 0 bases and J by 7 bases, and 13 bases separated the two germline ends. The CDR3 is 14 residues long. Per the germline V gene, CDR1 is DFQATT and CDR2 is SNEGSKA (reference sequence). The chain's CDR3 is CSAREGGSQQPQHF. CDR3 nucleotides: TGCAGTGCTAGAGAGGGGGGGTCCCAACAGCCCCAGCATTTT.

Ten or more counts support this clonotype. The V gene is TRBV20-1, the J gene TRBJ2-1, with D possibly TRBD1 on 6 matching bases. With 4 bases removed from V and 4 bases from J, the gap between germline ends came to 11 bases. The CDR3 is 13 amino acids. Germline values: CDR1 DFQATT, CDR2 SNEGSKA (reference sequence). The CDR3 reads CSAIQGRYNEQFF. In DNA form, the CDR3 reads TGCAGTGCTATTCAGGGGCGGTACAATGAGCAGTTCTTC.

This clonotype was picked up many times. The chain links TRBV2 to TRBJ2-7; 7 bases agree with TRBD2. The CDR3 sequence is 14 residues long. Per germline, CDR1 SNHLY and CDR2 FYNNEI. Losses at the gene ends were 7 bases for V and 2 bases for J; bases not matched to a gene: 8. CDR3 sequence reads: CASNRLALTYEQYF. CDR3 DNA sequence: TGTGCCAGCAACCGACTAGCCCTCACCTACGAGCAGTACTTC.

The rearrangement joins TRBV7-2 to TRBJ2-7; maybe TRBD2 (5 bases). V lost 3 bases and J 4 bases, leaving 13 bases between the germline ends. The CDR3 length is 14 residues. Germline CDR1 reads SGHTA; CDR2 reads FQGNSA. In DNA form, the CDR3 reads TGTGCCAGCAGCTTGGGCCGGGAATTTTACGAGCAGTACTTC. It is translated as CASSLGREFYEQYF.

The sample holds many counts of this clonotype. The chain combines TRBV12-3 or TRBV12-4 with TRBJ2-1, with 8 bases lining up with TRBD1. The CDR3 length is 13 residues. Trimming cost V 6 bases and J 10 bases; bases outside gene matches: 8. The CDR3 DNA sequence: TGTGCCAGCAGCCCCGGACAGGGCTACGAGCAGTTCTTC. Amino acid sequence: CASSPGQGYEQFF.

This clonotype was detected many times. The gene calls are TRBV5-1 and TRBJ2-2; TRBD2 is a possible D gene (6 bases). The CDR3 runs 15 residues. Trimming left V 1 base short and J 5 bases short, with 12 bases between. Germline CDR1 and CDR2: SGHRS and YFSETQ. The CDR3 loop is CASSLTLARTGELFF. The CDR3 DNA follows: TGCGCCAGCAGCTTGACGCTAGCGAGAACCGGGGAGCTGTTTTTT.

The J gene is TRBJ2-1, the V gene TRBV5-1; 8 bases are shared with TRBD1. Per germline, CDR1 SGHRS and CDR2 YFSETQ. V lost 2 bases to trimming and J lost 3 bases; unmatched junction nucleotides: 4. The CDR3 contains 15 residues. Written as DNA, the CDR3 is TGCGCCAGCAGCTTTTGGGGACAGGACTACAATGAGCAGTTCTTC. Translating gives CASSFWGQDYNEQFF.

This clonotype was found a few times. The genes are TRBV29-1 and TRBJ2-3; tentative D call: TRBD1 (6 bases). Per the germline V gene, CDR1 is SQVTM and CDR2 is ANQGSEA. The ends were cut back, 3 bases at V and 4 bases at J, with 8 bases in the middle. The length of the CDR3 is 12 residues. The CDR3: CSVDTGPDTQYF. CDR3 in DNA: TGCAGCGTTGACACAGGGCCAGATACGCAGTATTTT.

In this sample, this clonotype turned up many times. The chain combines TRBV7-9 with TRBJ1-3; D unresolved. The V end lost 3 bases, the J end lost 0 bases, and 9 bases lay between the germline ends. The length of the CDR3 is 15 residues. CDR1 is SEHNR and CDR2 is FQNEAQ in the germline V gene (reference sequence). As DNA, the CDR3 is TGTGCCAGCAGCTTCTTGGTGAACTCTGGAAACACCATATATTTT. Protein: CASSFLVNSGNTIYF.